The 8 T cell receptor beta chains in this list originate from one sample, sequenced in a study of cytomegalovirus exposure and HLA in healthy donors. The PCR made use of 60 Vbeta and 13 Jbeta primers. Sequencing used immunoSEQ multiplex PCR; TCRdb keeps in-frame clones, though not all of them. The table has fewer than 100,000 clones, around three quarters seen once. The specimen was PBMCs. These receptor sequences come from a male donor in good health and CMV-seronegative.

The V call is TRBV27, the J call TRBJ2-7; 14 bases map to TRBD2. The trim removed 0 bases at V and 3 bases at J, leaving 10 bases unmatched. Per the germline V gene, CDR1 is MNHEY and CDR2 is SMNVEV (reference sequence). The CDR3 length is 19 residues. The CDR3 is CASSLSPPGLAGENYEQYF. The CDR3 DNA follows: TGTGCCAGCAGTTTATCACCACCGGGACTAGCGGGAGAAAACTACGAGCAGTACTTC.

J is TRBJ2-5 and V is TRBV18; 9 nucleotides match TRBD1. CDR3 length: 15 amino acids. Germline CDR1 reads KGHSH; CDR2 reads LQKENI. Trimming removed 3 bases from V and 2 bases from J; junction bases left unmatched: 4. The CDR3 sequence: CASSPLGQGQETQYF. CDR3 in DNA: TGTGCCAGCTCACCTTTGGGACAGGGACAAGAGACCCAGTACTTC.

V is TRBV7-2 and J is TRBJ2-3, with D perhaps matching TRBD1 (5 bases). Germline V gives CDR1 SGHTA, CDR2 FQGNSA. The V and J ends lost 3 bases and 4 bases respectively, with 14 bases between them. The CDR3 consists of 15 residues. The CDR3 region has the DNA TGTGCCAGCAGCTTGGGGCCATCGCAGGCAGATACGCAGTATTTT. Amino acids: CASSLGPSQADTQYF.

The chain recombines TRBV12-5 with TRBJ1-2; a possible D gene is TRBD1 (6 bases). Germline CDR1 reads LGHNT; CDR2 reads FRNRAP. The CDR3 runs to 17 residues. Between the trimmed V and J ends, which lost 0 bases and 5 bases, there was a span of 19 bases. Here the CDR3 DNA reads TGTGCTAGTGGTTTGGTACTCAACAGAGGGGGTAATTATGGCTACACCTTC. It is translated as CASGLVLNRGGNYGYTF.

There are a few counts of this clone. The CDR3 loop is CASSSHASDYNTEAFF. CDR3 in DNA: TGTGCCAGCAGCTCACATGCCTCTGACTATAACACTGAAGCTTTCTTT. The chain couples TRBV11-2 to TRBJ1-1; no firm D call. CDR1 is SGHAT, CDR2 FQNNGV, per germline. This CDR3 has 16 amino acids. V lost 4 bases and J 2 bases, leaving 17 bases between the germline ends.

This chain uses TRBV9 with TRBJ1-2; 8 bases fit TRBD1. V shed 3 bases, J shed 4 bases, and the junction held 8 bases outside the gene matches. The CDR3 runs 15 residues. Germline V gives CDR1 SGDLS, CDR2 YYNGEE. CDR3 residues: CASSDGQGDPYGYTF. The CDR3 DNA is TGTGCCAGCAGCGATGGACAGGGAGACCCCTATGGCTACACCTTC.

The chain uses TRBV29-1 and TRBJ1-3, with 10 positions matching TRBD1. The CDR3 runs 14 residues. Germline V gives CDR1 SQVTM, CDR2 ANQGSEA. V dropped 6 bases and J dropped 2; count of bases not matched to a gene: 4. The CDR3 loop is CSVLGQGAGNTIYF. The CDR3 DNA is TGCAGCGTCCTAGGACAGGGGGCTGGAAACACCATATATTTT.

The chain links TRBV4-1 to TRBJ2-1; the match to TRBD2 covers 7 bases. Germline lookup yields CDR1 MGHRA and CDR2 YSYEKL. The CDR3 covers 13 residues. V gave up 1 base and J gave up 10 bases; unmatched junction bases: 4. CDR3: CASSQGPGLEQFF. The CDR3 nucleotides are TGCGCCAGCAGCCAAGGCCCGGGACTAGAGCAGTTCTTC.